These 26 T cell receptor beta chains were sequenced from one sample in a study of tumor-infiltrating lymphocytes in primary liver carcinoma. With 400 to 550 ng total RNA as template and a constant-region primer, TCR beta cDNA was made. Three-round nested multiplex PCR performed with slightly modified ARM-PCR produced the TCR beta libraries. Use of TRBV1-TRBV30 forward primers with a C-beta reverse primer characterized the first two PCR rounds, which lasted ten to eleven cycles each. TCRdb analysed the multiplex PCR reads with MiXCR anew, one entry per CDR3 protein. The table has approximately 300,000 distinct CDR3 sequences, less than 75% seen once. Unsorted whole blood supplied the blood RNA, and germline DNA was isolated too. Sequenced sample: peripheral blood. These TCRs come from a middle-aged man with primary liver carcinoma and hepatitis B virus infection.

This clonotype was seen at least ten times. The V and J genes are TRBV11-2 and TRBJ1-1; no firm D call. The CDR3 length is 14 residues. CDR1 is SGHAT and CDR2 is FQNNGV in the germline V gene. V lost 2 bases to trimming and J lost 1 base, with 8 bases between them. CDR3 coding DNA: TGTGCCAGCAGCTTAACCGGCGGGAACACTGAAGCTTTCTTT. It yields the protein CASSLTGGNTEAFF.

This clonotype was observed a handful of times. The chain recombines TRBV30 with TRBJ2-7; D gene uncertain. This CDR3 spans 11 amino acids. Germline-derived CDR1 and CDR2 are GTSNPN and SVGIG (reference sequence). Trimming took off 4 bases at V and 6 bases at J, with 10 bases between the two ends. The CDR3 reads CAWKGPPEQYF. CDR3 DNA: TGTGCCTGGAAAGGACCCCCCGAGCAGTACTTC.

On this clonotype: A much larger clone is a single base away; this may be a read error. The chain couples TRBV4-3 to TRBJ1-5; TRBD1 is a possible D gene (6 bases). This CDR3 region has 16 residues. Trimming shortened V by 3 bases and J by 7 bases, and 19 bases separated the two germline ends. The germline V gene has CDR1 LGHNA and CDR2 YSLEER. DNA for the CDR3: TGCGCCAGCAGCCATGATAACGGCAGGGGAGGCCAGCCCCAGCATTTT. This translates into CASSHDNGRGGQPQHF.

This clonotype appeared a single time. One end of the junction is discordant with germline, which a read error may explain. The V and J genes are TRBV5-4 and TRBJ2-5, with TRBD2 identical over 9 bases. CDR3 length: 19 residues. Per germline, CDR1 SGHNT and CDR2 YYREEE (reference sequence). For the CDR3, the DNA is TGTGCCAGCAGCTTGAAAGCACATGGACTAGCGAACCGCCAAGAGGCCCAGTACTTC. Translation: CASSLKAHGLANRQEAQYF.

This clonotype was counted a few times. No conserved phenylalanine or tryptophan is present at the end of the CDR3, so a read error is the likely explanation. The J gene is TRBJ2-7, the V gene TRBV7-8; the D is unclear. The germline V gene encodes CDR1 SGHVS and CDR2 FQNEAQ. This CDR3 region has 12 residues. Trimming removed 1 base at V and 7 bases at J, with 8 bases between. The CDR3 region is CASSLDLTEQYL. DNA for the CDR3: TGTGCCAGCAGCTTAGACTTGACGGAGCAGTACTTA.

This clonotype occurred a few times. The chain uses TRBV7-8 and TRBJ2-1; D call uncertain. CDR3 length equals 16 residues. Trimming pared 1 base from V and 8 bases from J, leaving 18 bases between. Germline-derived CDR1 and CDR2 are SGHVS and FQNEAQ. The CDR3 bases are TGTGCCAGCAGCTTAGATCTGGGTGTCGGGTCCGATGAGCAGTTCTTC. The encoded protein is CASSLDLGVGSDEQFF.

On this clonotype itself: The final CDR3 position lacks the conserved phenylalanine or tryptophan, pointing to a likely read error. The rearrangement joins TRBV4-1 to TRBJ2-2; the match to TRBD2 covers 8 bases. CDR1 is MGHRA, CDR2 YSYEKL, per germline. The CDR3 extends over 17 amino acids. CDR3 amino acids: CASSQDRAGANTGELFL. CDR3 DNA sequence: TGCGCCAGCAGTCAAGATAGAGCGGGAGCGAACACCGGGGAGCTGTTTCTT.

The chain has TRBV2 and TRBJ2-1; D gene unclear. The CDR3 runs to 12 residues. V was clipped by 7 bases and J by 6 bases, with 10 bases between them. Germline V lookup: CDR1 SNHLY, CDR2 FYNNEI. CDR3 sequence (DNA): TGTGCCAGCACCCCCAAGCGCAATGAGCAGTTCTTC. Translating it yields CASTPKRNEQFF.

Comment on this clonotype: One end of the junction does not line up with germline, which may come from a read error. This chain joins TRBV29-1 and TRBJ2-7; D unclear. The CDR3 runs to 11 residues. Germline V gene data show CDR1 as SQVTM and CDR2 as ANQGSEA. The chain's CDR3 is CSVTTAYGQYF. The DNA for the CDR3 is TGCAGCGTAACAACAGCCTACGGGCAGTACTTC.

Of note for this clonotype: A much larger clonotype is one base distant, so this may be a read error. V is TRBV6-2 or TRBV6-3 and J is TRBJ2-7, with D maybe TRBD1 (6 bases). V was trimmed by 5 bases and J by 2 bases, leaving 16 bases between them. The CDR3 length is 15 residues. Germline V gives CDR1 MNHEY, CDR2 SVGEGT. Written as DNA, the CDR3 is TGTGCCAGCAGTAAGTACCGGACAGACCCCTACGAGCAGTACTTC. It specifies CASSKYRTDPYEQYF.

Comments on this clonotype: A much larger clonotype is one base distant, so this may be a read error. The chain employs TRBV5-4 and TRBJ2-5; D is perhaps TRBD1 (5 bases). V lost 2 bases and J 0 bases, leaving 8 bases between the germline ends. This CDR3 region has 14 residues. Germline V gives CDR1 SGHNT, CDR2 YYREEE (reference sequence). CDR3 sequence (DNA): TGTGCCAGCAGCTTCCTGGACAACCAAGAGACCCAGTACTTC. Translating gives CASSFLDNQETQYF.

This clonotype has just a few counts. This rearrangement joins TRBV5-1 to TRBJ1-5, with D maybe TRBD1 (5 bases). The V and J ends lost 0 bases and 3 bases respectively, with 10 bases between them. CDR3 size: 15 residues. Looked up from germline, CDR1 is SGHRS and CDR2 is YFSETQ. DNA of the CDR3: TGCGCCAGCAGCTTGGAGCCAGGGTCCAATCAGCCCCAGCATTTT. Protein product: CASSLEPGSNQPQHF.

This clonotype was seen repeatedly, ten times or more. The chain is built from TRBV5-6 and TRBJ1-2; a weak D match, TRBD1 (5 bases). The CDR3 contains 12 residues. Trimming removed 4 bases from V and 4 bases from J, with 8 bases in between. CDR1 and CDR2 from the germline V gene are SGHDT and YYEEEE. The CDR3 region is CASSPGGYGYTF. The CDR3 DNA reads TGTGCCAGCAGCCCGGGGGGCTATGGCTACACCTTC.

In its sample, this clonotype was seen a few times. The chain uses TRBV21-1 and TRBJ1-5. TRBV21-1 is reported as a pseudogene. The CDR3 covers 20 residues. This CDR3 reads CASSNPAESANEASNQPQHF. The CDR3 bases are TGTGCCAGCAGCAACCCCGCAGAGTCAGCGAATGAGGCTAGCAATCAGCCCCAGCATTTT.

Ten or more counts support this clonotype. V and J are TRBV6-2 or TRBV6-3 and TRBJ2-5; 7 bases agree with TRBD2. Germline V gene data show CDR1 as MNHEY and CDR2 as SVGEGT. J was trimmed by 1 base and V by 2 bases; bases with no gene match: 4. This CDR3 contains 15 residues. This chain's CDR3 is CASSYPLAVQETQYF. The DNA of the CDR3 is TGTGCCAGCAGTTACCCCCTAGCGGTCCAAGAGACCCAGTACTTC.

This clonotype was detected many times. The chain combines TRBV29-1 with TRBJ2-2, with D possibly matching TRBD1 (5 bases). Germline lookup yields CDR1 SQVTM and CDR2 ANQGSEA. V gave up 7 bases and J gave up 3 bases, with 15 bases separating them. The CDR3 sequence is 14 residues long. CDR3 in amino acids: CSASQGTDTGELFF. DNA for the CDR3: TGCAGCGCGTCGCAGGGTACGGACACCGGGGAGCTGTTTTTT.

Remarks on this clonotype: This clone may be a read error of a much larger clone one base away. The J gene is TRBJ2-3, the V gene TRBV10-3; D gene ambiguous. CDR1 and CDR2 (germline): ENHRY, SYGVKD. The CDR3 is made up of 15 amino acids. Trimming cost V 3 bases and J 7 bases, with 17 bases left between them. CDR3: CAISDPSRVSYTQYF. CDR3 nucleotide sequence: TGTGCCATCAGTGACCCCTCAAGAGTATCATATACGCAGTATTTT.

This clonotype was recorded a few times. The gene calls are TRBV5-1 and TRBJ2-5; 8 nucleotides align to TRBD2. Germline V CDR1 and CDR2: SGHRS, YFSETQ. The J segment lost 4 bases and the V segment lost 4 bases, leaving 9 bases of the junction unmatched. CDR3 length equals 15 residues. The CDR3 loop is CASSVSGIDGETQYF. The CDR3 DNA reads as TGCGCCAGCAGCGTTAGCGGGATAGATGGAGAGACCCAGTACTTC.

About this clonotype itself: At one end the junction does not follow the germline gene, possibly because of a read error. For the CDR3, the DNA is TGTGTCAGCAGTGGGGGCCCCGGCTATGGCTACACCTTC. This translates into CVSSGGPGYGYTF. This sequence joins TRBV5-6 and TRBJ1-2, with a tentative D call TRBD1 (6 bases). The CDR3 covers 13 residues. Germline CDR1 SGHDT, CDR2 YYEEEE.

Turning to this clonotype: A read error is possible here, since a much larger clone lies one base away. This chain joins TRBV6-1 and TRBJ2-5, with D possibly TRBD2 on 5 matching bases. Germline CDR1 reads MNHNS; CDR2 reads SASEGT. CDR3 size: 11 residues. V lost 6 bases and J 6 bases, leaving 8 bases between the germline ends. The CDR3 region is CASRAEKTQYF. CDR3 DNA: TGTGCCAGCAGAGCGGAAAAGACCCAGTACTTC.

As concerns this clonotype: One end of the junction does not line up with germline, which may come from a read error. The genes are TRBV25-1 and TRBJ1-3; D not certain. The CDR3 consists of 13 residues. Looked up from germline, CDR1 is MGHDK and CDR2 is SYGVNS. CDR3 nucleotides: TGTGCTAGCAGTGCTAACGGCGGAAACACCATATATTTT. Its protein product is CASSANGGNTIYF. Using reference TRBV25-1 and TRBJ1-3 for the parts outside the CDR3, the full variable domain is EADIYQTPRYLVIGTGKKITLECSQTMGHDKMYWYQQDPGMELHLIHYSYGVNSTEKGDLSSESTVSRIRTEHFPLTLESARPSHTSQYLCASSANGGNTIYFGEGSWLTVV.

As to this clonotype: Just one base apart from a much larger clone, this may be a read error. The J gene is TRBJ1-5, the V gene TRBV4-3; 11 positions match TRBD1. Germline assignment: CDR1 LGHNA and CDR2 YSLEER. The CDR3 loop spans 15 amino acids. The CDR3 region has the DNA TGCACCAGCAGCCAAGATGGACAGGGGGCTCAGCCCCAGCATTTT. It specifies CTSSQDGQGAQPQHF.

V is TRBV4-2 and J is TRBJ2-5; D not certain. Germline values: CDR1 LGHNA, CDR2 YNFKEQ. The length of the CDR3 is 15 residues. The CDR3 spells CANSQDLGSVETQYF. As DNA, the CDR3 is TGTGCAAACAGCCAAGACCTGGGATCGGTGGAGACCCAGTACTTC.

Details on this clonotype: The junction shows a germline mismatch at one end, possibly a read error. The chain recombines TRBV29-1 with TRBJ2-1; D gene ambiguous. The CDR3 runs 13 residues. Germline loops: CDR1 SQVTM, CDR2 ANQGSEA. The CDR3, as DNA: TGCAGGGCATTGACTGAAACCTACAACGAGCAGTTCTTC. It is translated as CRALTETYNEQFF.

In its sample, this clonotype was seen many times. This sequence joins TRBV29-1 and TRBJ2-5; weak D call: TRBD1 (6 bases). This CDR3 region has 12 residues. Trimming took 4 bases from V and 3 from J, leaving 9 bases between them. Per germline, CDR1 SQVTM and CDR2 ANQGSEA. The CDR3 loop reads CSVASGEETQYF. CDR3 nucleotide sequence: TGCAGCGTTGCGTCAGGGGAAGAGACCCAGTACTTC.

Points on this clonotype: A much larger clone is a single base away; this may be a read error. The gene calls are TRBV5-1 and TRBJ2-1, with 7 bases lining up with TRBD2. Unmatched junction bases numbered 4, after V lost 0 bases and J lost 1 base. Per germline, CDR1 SGHRS and CDR2 YFSETQ. This CDR3 is 16 amino acids long. The CDR3 region has the DNA TGCGCCAGCAGCTTGGTAGCGGGTGAGTCCTACAATGAGCAGTTCTTC. This sequence encodes CASSLVAGESYNEQFF.